The clone carrying this T cell receptor (beta chain) has just a few counts. The target antigen is unknown. The data stem from a study of T-cell memory formation after mild COVID-19. Study outcomes and limitations: SARS-CoV-2 specificity of second-wave clones peaking day 37 was unconfirmed. Memory sampled before infection contained some responding clones, suggesting cross-reactive memory joined.

5'RACE primed from the constant segment yielded TCR alpha and TCR beta cDNA libraries bearing sample barcodes and UMIs. TCRdb passed the 5' RACE reads through MiXCR, listing each CDR3 protein once. The top ten hold 20% to 25% of the sample, which has under 550,000 distinct CDR3 sequences, roughly 18% seen once. With 0 bases removed from V and 11 bases from J, the gap between germline ends came to 25 bases. Germline V gene lookup returns CDR1 SGHAT and CDR2 FQNNGV. CDR3 length equals 17 residues. The receptor was derived from a man aged 18 to 29 who had mild COVID-19 (a few samples of this study predate the infection). Cell type and time point are not known. The V gene is TRBV11-2, the J gene TRBJ1-2; unclear D gene. Sequencing used PBMCs or a T cell subset sorted from them (not recorded which). The CDR3 region has the DNA TGTGCCAGCAGCTTAGATTTCCCCCCGTCACACCGGAATCGATACACCTTC. As protein: CASSLDFPPSHRNRYTF.